Below, 23 T cell receptor beta chains from the same sample are listed, as sequenced in a study of shared clonotypes between healthy human individuals. TCRdb keeps only in-frame clones here, not all; method: immunoSEQ multiplex PCR. In the table there are 2 million to 2.5 million clones, about 94% of which are singletons. The sample taken for sequencing was naive CD4+ T cells sorted from blood. Stated subset: CD45RA+ positively selected. The receptors here all came from a man between 18 and 29 years old in good health.

The chain combines TRBV5-1 with TRBJ1-2, with TRBD1 as a possible D gene (5 bases). Germline lookup yields CDR1 SGHRS and CDR2 YFSETQ. This CDR3 region has 14 residues. V dropped 3 bases and J dropped 2 bases, with 11 bases sitting between them. In DNA form, the CDR3 reads TGCGCCAGCAGCTCACCGGGACGGAACTATGGCTACACCTTC. It yields the protein CASSSPGRNYGYTF.

The J gene is TRBJ2-7, the V gene TRBV25-1, with D tentatively TRBD1 or TRBD2 (6 bases each). Germline assignment: CDR1 MGHDK and CDR2 SYGVNS. The CDR3 has 14 residues. Trimming removed 4 bases from V and 2 bases from J, with 12 bases in between. CDR3 DNA sequence: TGTGCCAGCAGTGGGGGGGCCTTGACCTACGAGCAGTACTTC. Translation: CASSGGALTYEQYF.

The gene calls are TRBV28 and TRBJ1-3, with D uncertain. The CDR3 contains 14 residues. Trimming cost V 7 bases and J 2 bases, with 12 bases left between them. The germline CDR1 and CDR2 sequences are MDHEN and SYDVKM. CDR3 nucleotide sequence: TGTGCCAGCACCCAAGGGTATCCTGGAAACACCATATATTTT. Protein product: CASTQGYPGNTIYF. The full variable domain, in which reference TRBV28 and TRBJ1-3 provide the parts outside the CDR3, is DVKVTQSSRYLVKRTGEKVFLECVQDMDHENMFWYRQDPGLGLRLIYFSYDVKMKEKGDIPEGYSVSREKKERFSLILESASTNQTSMYLCASTQGYPGNTIYFGEGSWLTVV.

This sequence joins TRBV30 and TRBJ1-3; D unclear. The germline gives CDR1 GTSNPN, CDR2 SVGIG (reference sequence). Trimming took off 5 bases at V and 4 bases at J, with 15 bases between the two ends. The CDR3 contains 14 residues. The CDR3 DNA reads TGTGCCTGGGCAAAGAAGGAGACAGGAAACACCATATATTTT. This encodes CAWAKKETGNTIYF.

J is TRBJ2-7 and V is TRBV28, with 11 bases matching TRBD2. CDR1 is MDHEN, CDR2 SYDVKM, per germline. V lost 6 bases and J lost 4; bases outside the gene matches: 14. This CDR3 has 17 amino acids. In DNA form, the CDR3 reads TGTGCCAGCAGCCACTACTCAACCGGGACTAGCGGTTACGAGCAGTACTTC. Translation: CASSHYSTGTSGYEQYF.

V usage is TRBV30 and J usage is TRBJ1-1, with 7 nucleotides matching TRBD1. Germline values: CDR1 GTSNPN, CDR2 SVGIG (reference sequence). With 3 bases clipped from V and 0 bases from J, the junction kept 1 base outside the gene matches. The CDR3 contains 13 residues. CDR3 region: CAWRDRMNTEAFF. The CDR3 nucleotides read TGTGCCTGGAGGGACAGGATGAACACTGAAGCTTTCTTT.

The chain joins TRBV2 to TRBJ2-1; D unresolved. The V gene lost 3 bases and the J gene lost 2 bases, with 5 bases spanning the gap. This CDR3 has 13 residues. The germline CDR1 and CDR2 sequences are SNHLY and FYNNEI. CDR3 DNA sequence: TGTGCCAGCAGTGAGGCCACCTACAATGAGCAGTTCTTC. Encoded protein: CASSEATYNEQFF.

CDR3 nucleotide sequence: TGTGCCAGCTCACCACCGTGGGGTTCGGGTGAGCAGTACTTC. Its protein product is CASSPPWGSGEQYF. This chain connects TRBV18 to TRBJ2-7; D is unresolved. This CDR3 spans 14 amino acids. CDR1 is KGHSH and CDR2 is LQKENI in the germline V gene. Trimming cost V 0 bases and J 7 bases, with 13 bases left between them. Full variable domain (rest looked up from reference TRBV18 and TRBJ2-7): NAGVMQNPRHLVRRRGQEARLRCSPMKGHSHVYWYRQLPEEGLKFMVYLQKENIIDESGMPKERFSAEFPKEGPSILRIQQVVRGDSAAYFCASSPPWGSGEQYFGPGTRLTVT.

The chain's CDR3 is CASNQGQVYNSPLHF. The CDR3 region has the DNA TGTGCCAGTAACCAGGGACAGGTTTATAATTCACCCCTCCACTTT. This chain uses TRBV19 with TRBJ1-6; 8 bases line up with TRBD1. CDR1 is LNHDA, CDR2 SQIVND, per germline (reference sequence). Unmatched junction bases numbered 6, after V lost 7 bases and J lost 4 bases. The CDR3 contains 15 residues.

This clone appeared once. The chain employs TRBV12-5 and TRBJ2-5; no clear D gene. The CDR3 contains 14 residues. V was shortened by 0 bases and J by 3 bases, with 8 bases between the two germline ends. The germline V gene encodes CDR1 LGHNT and CDR2 FRNRAP. This chain's CDR3 is CASGLVNREETQYF. The CDR3 DNA is TGTGCTAGTGGTTTGGTAAACCGGGAAGAGACCCAGTACTTC. The whole variable domain, filled in from reference TRBV12-5 and TRBJ2-5, reads DARVTQTPRHKVTEMGQEVTMRCQPILGHNTVFWYRQTMMQGLELLAYFRNRAPLDDSGMPKDRFSAEMPDATLATLKIQPSEPRDSAVYFCASGLVNREETQYFGPGTRLLVL.

There are a few counts of this clone. CDR3 in amino acids: CASSPRILGNSPLHF. CDR3 DNA sequence: TGTGCCAGTAGTCCCCGGATACTAGGGAACTCACCCCTCCACTTT. The chain links TRBV19 to TRBJ1-6; D unresolved. Germline V gene lookup returns CDR1 LNHDA and CDR2 SQIVND (reference sequence). The CDR3 contains 15 residues. Deletions cut 5 bases from V and 10 bases from J, with 18 bases between.

The rearrangement links TRBV7-9 to TRBJ1-5; D remains unclear. This CDR3 comprises 14 residues. V was pared by 5 bases and J by 3 bases, with 11 bases between. Germline V CDR1 and CDR2: SEHNR, FQNEAQ (reference sequence). CDR3 residues: CASSNRVTNQPQHF. CDR3 nucleotides: TGTGCCAGCAGCAACCGGGTCACCAATCAGCCCCAGCATTTT.

This sequence joins TRBV6-6 and TRBJ1-2; TRBD1 agrees at 8 bases. The CDR3 contains 16 residues. Germline values: CDR1 MNHNY, CDR2 SVGAGI (reference sequence). The ends lost 5 bases at V and 6 bases at J; junction bases unmatched: 14. In DNA, the CDR3 is TGTGCCAGCAGTACCACCCGCGACGGACAGGGAGATGGCTACACCTTC. Translation: CASSTTRDGQGDGYTF.

On this clone itself: This same CDR3 is encoded by further DNA sequences in the sample. This sequence joins TRBV7-9 and TRBJ1-5; tentatively, D is TRBD1 (6 bases). Trimming took 5 bases from V and 4 from J, leaving 9 bases between them. This CDR3 has 13 amino acids. CDR1 and CDR2 (germline): SEHNR, FQNEAQ (reference sequence). In DNA, the CDR3 is TGTGCCAGCAGCCGGACAGAGAATCAGCCCCAGCATTTT. Its translation: CASSRTENQPQHF.

This chain joins TRBV11-2 and TRBJ1-2, with 10 bases fitting TRBD1. The CDR3 contains 13 residues. J lost 8 bases, V lost 6 bases, and 6 bases had no gene match. Germline V lookup: CDR1 SGHAT, CDR2 FQNNGV. Here the CDR3 DNA reads TGTGCCAGCAGTTTGGACAGGGGGAGCGGCTACACCTTC. Translating gives CASSLDRGSGYTF.

As to this clone: The junction and the germline gene differ at one end; a read error may be behind it. The chain uses TRBV5-1 and TRBJ2-1; TRBD2 agrees at 8 bases. Per the germline V gene, CDR1 is SGHRS and CDR2 is YFSETQ. This CDR3 region has 15 residues. The CDR3 coding sequence is TGCGCCAGCACCTTGAGCGGGAGCTCCTACAATGAGCAGTTCTTC. Encoded protein: CASTLSGSSYNEQFF.

The gene calls are TRBV5-1 and TRBJ2-4; weak D call: TRBD1 (6 bases). This CDR3 comprises 16 residues. Germline CDR1 and CDR2: SGHRS and YFSETQ. V was trimmed by 6 bases and J by 3 bases, leaving 19 bases between them. Here the CDR3 reads CASNPPRRGGKNIQYF. In DNA, the CDR3 is TGCGCCAGCAATCCCCCGAGGAGAGGGGGCAAAAACATTCAGTACTTC.

In its sample, this clone was seen once. The chain carries TRBV11-2 and TRBJ1-2; D not resolved. The CDR3 has 14 residues. Germline CDR1 and CDR2: SGHAT and FQNNGV. V was cut by 3 bases and J by 4 bases, with 12 bases left in between. CDR3 bases: TGTGCCAGCAGCTTCATCCATACGGCCTATGGCTACACCTTC. The encoded protein is CASSFIHTAYGYTF.

A word on this clone: The sample contains more than one DNA sequence encoding this CDR3. This rearrangement joins TRBV5-1 to TRBJ2-5; D not certain. The CDR3 is 14 residues long. The germline V gene encodes CDR1 SGHRS and CDR2 YFSETQ. The V gene lost 4 bases and the J gene lost 5 bases, with 15 bases spanning the gap. Written as DNA, the CDR3 is TGCGCCAGCAGCCTCTCAGGCCAAGGGGAGACCCAGTACTTC. This encodes CASSLSGQGETQYF. Drawing the rest from reference TRBV5-1 and TRBJ2-5, the complete variable domain is KAGVTQTPRYLIKTRGQQVTLSCSPISGHRSVSWYQQTPGQGLQFLFEYFSETQRNKGNFPGRFSGRQFSNSRSEMNVSTLELGDSALYLCASSLSGQGETQYFGPGTRLLVL.

V is TRBV28 and J is TRBJ2-7; a possible D gene is TRBD1 (5 bases). Germline loops: CDR1 MDHEN, CDR2 SYDVKM. Trimming cost V 7 bases and J 3 bases, with 16 bases left between them. This CDR3 has 14 amino acids. This chain's CDR3 is CASTPNRPFYEQYF. CDR3 DNA sequence: TGTGCCAGCACCCCTAACAGGCCCTTCTACGAGCAGTACTTC. The full variable domain, rest sourced from reference TRBV28 and TRBJ2-7, is DVKVTQSSRYLVKRTGEKVFLECVQDMDHENMFWYRQDPGLGLRLIYFSYDVKMKEKGDIPEGYSVSREKKERFSLILESASTNQTSMYLCASTPNRPFYEQYFGPGTRLTVT.

This chain uses TRBV6-1 with TRBJ2-1; D remains ambiguous. Germline values: CDR1 MNHNS, CDR2 SASEGT. V lost 6 bases, J lost 1 base, and 10 bases lay in between. The CDR3 is 14 residues long. The CDR3 DNA reads TGTGCCAGCAGGCTGACACGTTCCTACAATGAGCAGTTCTTC. It codes for CASRLTRSYNEQFF.

Turning to this clone: This sample includes further DNA sequences coding for the same CDR3. CDR3 residues: CAISGLAGGPETQYF. The CDR3 nucleotides read TGTGCCATCAGTGGACTAGCGGGAGGGCCGGAGACCCAGTACTTC. This chain links TRBV10-3 with TRBJ2-5, with 14 bases aligning to TRBD2. The CDR3 sequence is 15 residues long. V trimming: 4 bases; J trimming: 5 bases; junction bases outside the gene matches: 3. Germline-derived CDR1 and CDR2 are ENHRY and SYGVKD.

V is TRBV7-9 and J is TRBJ2-2; 7 bases agree with TRBD1. The CDR3 runs 15 residues. J was trimmed by 1 base and V by 5 bases; bases with no gene match: 4. The germline V gene encodes CDR1 SEHNR and CDR2 FQNEAQ (reference sequence). The CDR3 bases are TGTGCCAGCAGCCAGAACAGGGGGAACACCGGGGAGCTGTTTTTT. Protein product: CASSQNRGNTGELFF.